This TCR beta chain was recovered during a study of blood T cell repertoires in COVID-19. Overall study context: From the United States, Italy and Spain came samples of acute and convalescent COVID-19.

This study enrolled people aged roughly 18 to 89 from 24 US geographic areas. Participants' reported clinical history set cohort assignment. V shed 3 bases and J shed 4 bases, with 11 bases lying between them. This CDR3 comprises 15 residues. Germline CDR1 SGDLS, CDR2 YYNGEE. Clones were sequenced by immunoSEQ multiplex PCR, and TCRdb holds only the in-frame ones, with some missing. The sample comprises 350,000 to 400,000 clones, approximately 90% of which are singletons, and approximately 1% rests with the top ten. The receptor was isolated from a man between 18 and 35 years old who had recovered from COVID-19. The genes are TRBV9 and TRBJ2-6; weak D call: TRBD1 (6 bases). What was sequenced was PBMCs or T cells enriched from blood (not recorded which). The CDR3 DNA follows: TGTGCCAGCAGCGCCAGGGGACCGGGGGCCAACGTCCTGACTTTC. This encodes CASSARGPGANVLTF.